What follows are 26 T cell receptor beta chains derived from one specimen sequenced in a study of CD4 T cells in relation to SARS-CoV-2 and coronaviruses. Before the COVID-19 pandemic, during about 2011-2019, CD4+ T cells were taken from unexposed donors. The cells were cultured for approximately 10 days before CD4+ T cells were isolated. Sequencing was performed with immunoSEQ multiplex PCR; in TCRdb, only in-frame clones are kept and a portion is missing. In the table there are some 20,000 clones, about 76% of which are singletons. Which antigens these TCRs recognize remains unknown. Material: CD4+ T cells from PBMCs, cultured in vitro. The receptors were gathered from a human donor in good health.

The chain recombines TRBV14 with TRBJ2-5; D is uncertain. Germline values: CDR1 SGHDN, CDR2 FVKESK. There are 18 residues in the CDR3. Trimming stripped 2 bases from V and 1 base from J, with 20 bases between. The DNA of the CDR3 is TGTGCCAGCAGCCAACTCCCCTCCTGGAGAGCCGGCCAAGAGACCCAGTACTTC. Translated: CASSQLPSWRAGQETQYF.

The chain couples TRBV7-9 to TRBJ2-5; TRBD2 might be the D (6 bases). The germline V gene has CDR1 SEHNR and CDR2 FQNEAQ (reference sequence). The CDR3 has 13 residues. Between the trimmed V and J ends, which lost 5 bases and 4 bases, there was a span of 11 bases. The DNA of the CDR3 is TGTGCCAGCAGCCCGGCGGGGAGAGAGACCCAGTACTTC. Its protein product is CASSPAGRETQYF.

The chain carries TRBV7-2 and TRBJ2-3; D not resolved. The CDR3 has 13 residues. Trimming took off 4 bases at V and 2 bases at J, with 7 bases between the two ends. Looked up from germline, CDR1 is SGHTA and CDR2 is FQGNSA. Here the CDR3 reads CASSSGPTDTQYF. The CDR3 nucleotides are TGTGCCAGCAGCTCGGGCCCCACAGATACGCAGTATTTT.

This sequence joins TRBV5-1 and TRBJ1-1, with TRBD1 matching 10 bases. Germline CDR1 and CDR2: SGHRS and YFSETQ. The junction had 7 bases not matched to a gene; V was cut back by 5 bases and J by 3 bases. There are 15 residues in the CDR3. CDR3 amino acids: CASSWAGTGDTEAFF. The CDR3 DNA reads as TGCGCCAGCAGTTGGGCTGGGACAGGGGACACTGAAGCTTTCTTT. Filled out from reference TRBV5-1 and TRBJ1-1, the complete variable domain reads KAGVTQTPRYLIKTRGQQVTLSCSPISGHRSVSWYQQTPGQGLQFLFEYFSETQRNKGNFPGRFSGRQFSNSRSEMNVSTLELGDSALYLCASSWAGTGDTEAFFGQGTRLTVV.

The rearrangement joins TRBV5-6 to TRBJ1-2, with unresolved D. CDR3 length equals 17 residues. Germline CDR1 and CDR2: SGHDT and YYEEEE. Trimming shortened V by 0 bases and J by 2 bases, and 17 bases separated the two germline ends. In DNA, the CDR3 is TGTGCCAGCAGCTTGGAGGGTTCGGGCTCGATAAACTATGGCTACACCTTC. This sequence encodes CASSLEGSGSINYGYTF.

The J gene is TRBJ1-1, the V gene TRBV9; unclear D gene. The CDR3 loop spans 14 amino acids. V dropped 1 base and J dropped 0 bases, with 7 bases sitting between them. Looked up from germline, CDR1 is SGDLS and CDR2 is YYNGEE. The CDR3 bases are TGTGCCAGCAGCGTACAGGCTGTGAACACTGAAGCTTTCTTT. Its protein is CASSVQAVNTEAFF.

This chain uses TRBV6-2 or TRBV6-3 with TRBJ2-1; tentative D call: TRBD2 (6 bases). In germline, CDR1 is MNHEY, CDR2 SVGEGT. Trimming took 2 bases from V and 0 from J, leaving 14 bases between them. CDR3 length: 17 residues. CDR3 protein: CASSYSLAKSSYNEQFF. The CDR3 DNA follows: TGTGCCAGCAGTTACAGCCTAGCGAAGAGCTCCTACAATGAGCAGTTCTTC.

The rearrangement links TRBV4-3 to TRBJ1-3; no clear D gene. The CDR3 covers 17 residues. V dropped 0 bases and J dropped 0 bases, with 12 bases sitting between them. CDR1 and CDR2 (germline): LGHNA, YSLEER. The CDR3 loop reads CASSQDWEPNSGNTIYF. CDR3 sequence (DNA): TGCGCCAGCAGCCAAGATTGGGAACCGAACTCTGGAAACACCATATATTTT.

The rearrangement joins TRBV5-4 to TRBJ1-2; perhaps TRBD1 as D (5 bases). The CDR3 covers 13 residues. Germline V gene data show CDR1 as SGHNT and CDR2 as YYREEE (reference sequence). V gave up 4 bases and J gave up 8 bases, with 15 bases separating them. DNA of the CDR3: TGTGCCAGCAGCCCGGGAGGCAGGGTGGGCTACACCTTC. Translation: CASSPGGRVGYTF.

The V gene is TRBV18, the J gene TRBJ2-1, with a possible D match to TRBD2 (6 bases). Trimming took off 3 bases at V and 3 bases at J, with 21 bases between the two ends. The CDR3 consists of 18 residues. Germline CDR1 is KGHSH and CDR2 is LQKENI. As DNA, the CDR3 is TGTGCCAGCTCACCCCGGCGGGGAACAAACGGCCTCTACAATGAGCAGTTCTTC. Its translation is CASSPRRGTNGLYNEQFF.

The chain employs TRBV9 and TRBJ1-1; 9 bases are shared with TRBD1. Trimming cost V 2 bases and J 5 bases; bases outside gene matches: 4. This CDR3 has 14 residues. Germline V gene data show CDR1 as SGDLS and CDR2 as YYNGEE. Written as DNA, the CDR3 is TGTGCCAGCAGCGTCCGGGACAGGGTAACTGAAGCTTTCTTT. Amino acid sequence: CASSVRDRVTEAFF.

The rearrangement uses TRBV7-9 and TRBJ1-4; 7 bases line up with TRBD1. Germline trimming cut 1 base from V and 0 bases from J; bases unmatched to any gene: 5. This CDR3 contains 17 residues. Germline values: CDR1 SEHNR, CDR2 FQNEAQ (reference sequence). CDR3 DNA sequence: TGTGCCAGCAGCTTAGGGACAGGAGTTGCAACTAATGAAAAACTGTTTTTT. Translated, it gives CASSLGTGVATNEKLFF. Full variable domain (outside the CDR3, taken from reference TRBV7-9 and TRBJ1-4): DTGVSQNPRHKITKRGQNVTFRCDPISEHNRLYWYRQTLGQGPEFLTYFQNEAQLEKSRLLSDRFSAERPKGSFSTLEIQRTEQGDSAMYLCASSLGTGVATNEKLFFGSGTQLSVL.

A single count supports this clone. V and J are TRBV19 and TRBJ2-3; the D is unclear. There are 14 residues in the CDR3. CDR1 is LNHDA, CDR2 SQIVND, per germline (reference sequence). Deletions cut 9 bases from V and 0 bases from J, with 13 bases between. The DNA of the CDR3 is TGTGCCAGCTGCCCCGATGCAAGCACAGATACGCAGTATTTT. This gives the protein CASCPDASTDTQYF.

V usage is TRBV6-7 and J usage is TRBJ2-7, with 8 positions matching TRBD1. TRBV6-7 has ORF status, its function being uncertain. V shed 7 bases and J 1 base; nucleotides not matched to a gene: 6. The CDR3 contains 14 residues. The CDR3 here is CASKYGTGSYEQYF. The CDR3 nucleotides are TGTGCCAGCAAATACGGGACAGGTTCCTACGAGCAGTACTTC.

This clone was detected only once. The chain uses TRBV19 and TRBJ2-7; D is possibly TRBD2 (6 bases). V lost 3 bases and J lost 2, with 11 bases in between. Germline assignment: CDR1 LNHDA and CDR2 SQIVND (reference sequence). CDR3 length: 14 residues. CDR3 nucleotides: TGTGCCAGTAGTATTGGGAGGTCTACCTACGAGCAGTACTTC. Protein sequence: CASSIGRSTYEQYF.

The chain has TRBV19 and TRBJ2-1; D perhaps matches TRBD2 (7 bases). Trimming took 4 bases from V and 0 from J, leaving 19 bases between them. The CDR3 has 18 residues. Per the germline V gene, CDR1 is LNHDA and CDR2 is SQIVND (reference sequence). CDR3 DNA: TGTGCCAGTAGTAGGGGCTGGGGGGGCCGTGGCTCCTACAATGAGCAGTTCTTC. Its protein is CASSRGWGGRGSYNEQFF.

The chain employs TRBV4-3 and TRBJ2-3; D is unresolved. This CDR3 is 13 amino acids long. CDR1 is LGHNA and CDR2 is YSLEER in the germline V gene. V shed 0 bases and J shed 8 bases, with 9 bases lying between them. This CDR3 is CASSQEQWGTQYF. CDR3 DNA sequence: TGCGCCAGCAGCCAAGAGCAGTGGGGTACGCAGTATTTT.

V usage is TRBV11-1 and J usage is TRBJ2-1, with 7 positions matching TRBD2. The ends lost 4 bases at V and 9 bases at J; junction bases unmatched: 15. The CDR3 covers 16 residues. CDR1 is SGHAT, CDR2 FQDESV, per germline (reference sequence). Written as DNA, the CDR3 is TGTGCCAGCAGCTCGCAATCTGGACTAGTTGTTTTTGAGCAGTTCTTC. Translated, it gives CASSSQSGLVVFEQFF. The complete variable domain, with remaining parts taken from reference TRBV11-1 and TRBJ2-1, reads EAEVAQSPRYKITEKSQAVAFWCDPISGHATLYWYRQILGQGPELLVQFQDESVVDDSQLPKDRFSAERLKGVDSTLKIQPAELGDSAMYLCASSSQSGLVVFEQFFGPGTRLTVL.

This clone was seen a single time. The chain is built from TRBV6-5 and TRBJ1-5; 7 bases are shared with TRBD1. This CDR3 region has 14 residues. After removal of 9 bases from V and 3 bases from J, the junction contained 8 bases not matched to a gene. Looked up from germline, CDR1 is MNHEY and CDR2 is SVGAGI. The CDR3 here is CASGRQGSNQPQHF. The CDR3 DNA is TGTGCCAGTGGCAGACAGGGCTCCAATCAGCCCCAGCATTTT.

The chain carries TRBV9 and TRBJ2-6; TRBD1 matches at 7 bases. Germline-derived CDR1 and CDR2 are SGDLS and YYNGEE. With V trimmed by 0 bases and J by 1 base, 4 bases remained unmatched. CDR3 length: 17 residues. CDR3 DNA sequence: TGTGCCAGCAGCGTAGGGACAGGCCCATCTGGGGCCAACGTCCTGACTTTC. Encoded protein: CASSVGTGPSGANVLTF.

Of note for this clone: The sample contains more than one DNA sequence encoding this CDR3. The chain carries TRBV6-2 or TRBV6-3 and TRBJ1-5, with a possible D match to TRBD1 (5 bases). Germline V gene data show CDR1 as MNHEY and CDR2 as SVGEGT. This CDR3 region has 14 residues. V dropped 0 bases and J dropped 4 bases, with 7 bases sitting between them. CDR3 protein: CASSYSGGNQPQHF. For the CDR3, the DNA is TGTGCCAGCAGTTACTCTGGGGGTAATCAGCCCCAGCATTTT.

The genes are TRBV4-3 and TRBJ1-1, with D unresolved. Germline V gene sequence: CDR1 LGHNA, CDR2 YSLEER. V was pared by 1 base and J by 1 base, with 10 bases between. This CDR3 has 15 residues. CDR3 nucleotides: TGCGCCAGCAGCCAAGGGTATTCCTGGAACACTGAAGCTTTCTTT. Amino acid sequence: CASSQGYSWNTEAFF.

Only a few counts were recorded for this clone. The chain combines TRBV3-1 (or the pseudogene TRBV3-2) with TRBJ2-7; D unresolved. CDR1 LGHDT and CDR2 YNNKEL come from the germline V gene (reference sequence). The length of the CDR3 is 16 residues. V lost 0 bases and J 4 bases, leaving 16 bases between the germline ends. The CDR3 sequence: CASSQDPPQRGYEQYF. In DNA form, the CDR3 reads TGTGCCAGCAGCCAAGATCCCCCCCAAAGAGGTTACGAGCAGTACTTC.

This chain connects TRBV19 to TRBJ2-1; 10 bases map to TRBD2. V trimming: 4 bases; J trimming: 8 bases; junction bases outside the gene matches: 11. In germline, CDR1 is LNHDA, CDR2 SQIVND (reference sequence). This CDR3 is built from 16 residues. The CDR3 bases are TGTGCCAGTAGTACAAGCGTAGCGGGGGGCTGGTATGAGCAGTTCTTC. Translated, it gives CASSTSVAGGWYEQFF.

V gene TRBV18 combines with J gene TRBJ1-1; D unclear. The CDR3 covers 13 residues. Trimming took 3 bases from V and 1 from J, leaving 6 bases between them. Germline V gene sequence: CDR1 KGHSH, CDR2 LQKENI. The chain's CDR3 is CASSPSGNTEAFF. The CDR3 nucleotides read TGTGCCAGCTCACCCTCGGGGAACACTGAAGCTTTCTTT. Full variable domain (outside the CDR3, taken from reference TRBV18 and TRBJ1-1): NAGVMQNPRHLVRRRGQEARLRCSPMKGHSHVYWYRQLPEEGLKFMVYLQKENIIDESGMPKERFSAEFPKEGPSILRIQQVVRGDSAAYFCASSPSGNTEAFFGQGTRLTVV.

The V gene is TRBV5-5, the J gene TRBJ2-5; the match to TRBD1 covers 7 bases. After removal of 4 bases from V and 1 base from J, the junction contained 1 base not matched to a gene. The CDR3 is 13 residues long. Germline V gene lookup returns CDR1 SGHKS and CDR2 YYEKEE (reference sequence). CDR3 amino acids: CASSRTGQETQYF. CDR3 nucleotide sequence: TGTGCCAGCAGCCGGACAGGCCAAGAGACCCAGTACTTC.